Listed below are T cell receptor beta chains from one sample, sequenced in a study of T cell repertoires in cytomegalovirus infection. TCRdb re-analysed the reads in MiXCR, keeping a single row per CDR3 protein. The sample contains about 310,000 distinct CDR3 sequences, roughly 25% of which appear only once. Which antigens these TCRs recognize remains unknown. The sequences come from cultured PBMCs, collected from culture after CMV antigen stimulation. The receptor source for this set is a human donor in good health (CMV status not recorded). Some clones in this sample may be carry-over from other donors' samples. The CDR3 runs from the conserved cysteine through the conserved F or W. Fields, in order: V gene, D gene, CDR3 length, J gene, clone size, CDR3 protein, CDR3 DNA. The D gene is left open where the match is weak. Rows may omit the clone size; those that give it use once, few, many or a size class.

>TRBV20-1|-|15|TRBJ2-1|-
CSAKPPTSSYNEQFF
TGCAGTGCTAAACCGCCGACGAGCTCCTACAATGAGCAGTTCTTC
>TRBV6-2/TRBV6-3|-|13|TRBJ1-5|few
CATEPGLNQPQHF
TGTGCCACCGAACCGGGCCTAAATCAGCCCCAGCATTTT
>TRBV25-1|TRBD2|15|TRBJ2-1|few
CASRGAGAYVNEQFF
TGTGCCAGCAGAGGAGCGGGAGCCTATGTTAATGAGCAGTTCTTC
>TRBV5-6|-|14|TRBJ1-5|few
CASSFQQVNQPQHF
TGTGCCAGCAGCTTTCAACAGGTCAATCAGCCCCAGCATTTT
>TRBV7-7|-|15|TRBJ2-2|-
CASSLARQADGELFF
TGTGCCAGCAGCTTAGCGAGGCAAGCGGACGGGGAGCTGTTTTTT
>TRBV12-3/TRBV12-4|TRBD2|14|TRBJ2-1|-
CASRLVAGGSEQFF
TGTGCCAGCAGGTTAGTAGCGGGAGGTAGTGAGCAGTTCTTC
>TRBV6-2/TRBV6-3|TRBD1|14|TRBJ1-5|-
CASSRDSANQPQHF
TGTGCCAGCAGCCGGGACAGCGCCAATCAGCCCCAGCATTTT
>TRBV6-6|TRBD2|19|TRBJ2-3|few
CASTPRSGRARRDPDTQYF
TGTGCCAGCACCCCTCGGAGCGGGAGGGCCCGTCGTGATCCAGATACGCAGTATTTT
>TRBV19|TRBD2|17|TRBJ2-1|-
CASSTRTSGRSYNEQFF
TGTGCCAGTAGTACCAGGACTAGCGGACGCTCCTACAATGAGCAGTTCTTC
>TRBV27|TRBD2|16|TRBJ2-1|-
CASSRTVSGTYNEQFF
TGTGCCAGCAGCCGTACGGTAAGCGGGACCTACAATGAGCAGTTCTTC
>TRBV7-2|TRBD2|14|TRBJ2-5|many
CASSFGTSGETQYF
TGTGCCAGCAGCTTCGGGACTAGCGGAGAGACCCAGTACTTC
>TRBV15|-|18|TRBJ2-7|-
CATSRHPPDAGGAYEQYF
TGTGCCACCAGCAGACACCCCCCTGATGCAGGGGGGGCATACGAGCAGTACTTC
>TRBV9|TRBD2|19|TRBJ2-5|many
CASSVGLAGGRGGQETQYF
TGTGCCAGCAGCGTAGGTCTAGCGGGAGGGAGAGGGGGCCAAGAGACCCAGTACTTC
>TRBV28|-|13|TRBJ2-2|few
CASGDRNTGELFF
TGTGCCAGCGGAGACAGGAACACCGGGGAGCTGTTTTTT
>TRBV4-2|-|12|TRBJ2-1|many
CASSQDVGEQFF
TGTGCCAGCAGCCAAGATGTTGGTGAGCAGTTCTTC
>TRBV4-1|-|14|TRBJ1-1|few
CASSQIGGARDAFF
TGCGCCAGCAGCCAAATTGGGGGCGCGAGGGACGCTTTCTTT
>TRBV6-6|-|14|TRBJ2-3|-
CASSYTRDTDTQYF
TGTGCCAGCAGTTACACTCGTGACACAGATACGCAGTATTTT
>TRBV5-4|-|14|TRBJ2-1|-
CASSLSAGLGEQFF
TGTGCCAGCAGCTTGAGTGCGGGATTGGGTGAGCAGTTCTTC
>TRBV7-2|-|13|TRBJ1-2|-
CASSLVTDGGYTF
TGTGCCAGCAGCTTAGTTACGGACGGGGGCTACACCTTC
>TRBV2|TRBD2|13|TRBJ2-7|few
CASSFGLAYEQYF
TGTGCCAGCAGCTTTGGACTAGCCTACGAGCAGTACTTC
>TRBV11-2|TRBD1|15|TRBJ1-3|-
CASSRQGLSGNTIYF
TGTGCCAGCAGTCGACAGGGGCTCTCTGGAAACACCATATATTTT
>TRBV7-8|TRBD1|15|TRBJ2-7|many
CASSLAGTGGYEQYF
TGTGCCAGCAGCCTCGCCGGGACAGGAGGCTACGAGCAGTACTTC